The table lists the clone carrying this T cell receptor beta chain with a count of one. Primers: 60 Vbeta forward and 13 Jbeta reverse. The repertoire was sequenced with immunoSEQ multiplex PCR; TCRdb's copy has only in-frame clones and lacks some. This sample has 200,000 to 250,000 clones, with around four fifths found just once. The CDR3 is made up of 12 amino acids. With 5 bases removed from V and 6 bases from J, the gap between germline ends came to 5 bases. Per germline, CDR1 SGHTA and CDR2 FQGTGA. This specimen comes from a study of cytomegalovirus exposure and HLA in healthy donors. Material for sequencing was PBMCs. V is TRBV7-3 and J is TRBJ1-6; D not resolved. The TCR originated in a boy aged 5-17 years in good health and CMV-seronegative. The CDR3 is CASSTANSPLHF. The CDR3 DNA is TGTGCCAGCAGCACTGCTAATTCACCCCTCCACTTT.